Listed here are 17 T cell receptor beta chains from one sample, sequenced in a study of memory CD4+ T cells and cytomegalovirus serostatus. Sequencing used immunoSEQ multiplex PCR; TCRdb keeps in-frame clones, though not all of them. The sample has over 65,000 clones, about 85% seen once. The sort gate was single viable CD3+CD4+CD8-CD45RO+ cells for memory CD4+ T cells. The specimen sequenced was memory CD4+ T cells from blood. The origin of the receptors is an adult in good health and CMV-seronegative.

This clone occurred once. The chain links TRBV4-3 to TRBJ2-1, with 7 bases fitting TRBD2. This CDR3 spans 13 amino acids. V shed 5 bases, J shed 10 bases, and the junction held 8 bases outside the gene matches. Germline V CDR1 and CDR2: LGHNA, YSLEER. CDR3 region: CASSSRLAREQFF. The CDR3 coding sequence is TGCGCCAGCAGCTCGCGACTAGCACGGGAGCAGTTCTTC.

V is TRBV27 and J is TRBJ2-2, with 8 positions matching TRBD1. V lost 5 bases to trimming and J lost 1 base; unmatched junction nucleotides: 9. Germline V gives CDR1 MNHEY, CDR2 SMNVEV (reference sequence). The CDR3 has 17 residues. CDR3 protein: CASSPRDRGENTGELFF. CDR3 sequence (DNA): TGTGCCAGCAGTCCCCGAGACAGGGGTGAGAACACCGGGGAGCTGTTTTTT.

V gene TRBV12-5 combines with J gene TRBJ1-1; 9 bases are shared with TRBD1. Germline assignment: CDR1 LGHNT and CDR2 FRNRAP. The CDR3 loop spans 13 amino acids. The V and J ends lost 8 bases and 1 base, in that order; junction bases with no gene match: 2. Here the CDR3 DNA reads TGTGCTAGTTTACAGGGGGCGAACACTGAAGCTTTCTTT. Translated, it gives CASLQGANTEAFF.

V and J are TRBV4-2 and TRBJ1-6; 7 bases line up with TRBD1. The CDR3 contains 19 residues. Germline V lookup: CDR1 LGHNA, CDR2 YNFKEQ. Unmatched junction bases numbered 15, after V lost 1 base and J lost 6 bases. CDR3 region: CASSQVSLYSGQSNSPLHF. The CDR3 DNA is TGTGCCAGCAGCCAAGTATCGCTTTATTCGGGACAGAGTAATTCACCCCTCCACTTT.

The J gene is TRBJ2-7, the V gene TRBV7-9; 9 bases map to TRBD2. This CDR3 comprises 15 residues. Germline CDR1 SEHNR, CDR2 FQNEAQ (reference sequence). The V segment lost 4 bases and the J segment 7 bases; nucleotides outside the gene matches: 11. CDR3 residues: CASSSLAGVSGEQYF. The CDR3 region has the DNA TGTGCCAGCAGCTCCTTAGCGGGGGTGTCGGGAGAGCAGTACTTC.

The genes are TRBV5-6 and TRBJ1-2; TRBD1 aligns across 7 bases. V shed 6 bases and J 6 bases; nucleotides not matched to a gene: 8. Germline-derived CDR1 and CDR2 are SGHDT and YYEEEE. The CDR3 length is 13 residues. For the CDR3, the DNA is TGTGCCAGCAACCTTGACAGGGTCGATGGCTACACCTTC. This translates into CASNLDRVDGYTF.

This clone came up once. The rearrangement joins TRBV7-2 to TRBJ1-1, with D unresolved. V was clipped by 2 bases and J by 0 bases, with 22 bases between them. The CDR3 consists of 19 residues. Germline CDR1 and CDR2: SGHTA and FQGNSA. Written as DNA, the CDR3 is TGTGCCAGCAGCTTACACCTTGCGGCTATTAGTACTATGAACACTGAAGCTTTCTTT. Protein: CASSLHLAAISTMNTEAFF. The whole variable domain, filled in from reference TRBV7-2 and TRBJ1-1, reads GAGVSQSPSNKVTEKGKDVELRCDPISGHTALYWYRQSLGQGLEFLIYFQGNSAPDKSGLPSDRFSAERTGGSVSTLTIQRTQQEDSAVYLCASSLHLAAISTMNTEAFFGQGTRLTVV.

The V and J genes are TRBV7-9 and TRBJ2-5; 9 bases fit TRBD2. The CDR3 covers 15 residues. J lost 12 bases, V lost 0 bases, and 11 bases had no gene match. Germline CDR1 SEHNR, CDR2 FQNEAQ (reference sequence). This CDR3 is CASSLAMGLAGSKYF. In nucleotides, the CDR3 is TGTGCCAGCAGCTTAGCAATGGGCCTAGCGGGGAGCAAGTACTTC.

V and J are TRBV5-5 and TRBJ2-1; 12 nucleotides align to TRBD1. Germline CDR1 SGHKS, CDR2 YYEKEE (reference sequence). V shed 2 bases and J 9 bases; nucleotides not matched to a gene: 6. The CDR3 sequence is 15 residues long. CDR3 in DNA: TGTGCCAGCAGCTTCCGGGACAGGGGGCAGGGTGAGCAGTTCTTC. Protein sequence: CASSFRDRGQGEQFF.

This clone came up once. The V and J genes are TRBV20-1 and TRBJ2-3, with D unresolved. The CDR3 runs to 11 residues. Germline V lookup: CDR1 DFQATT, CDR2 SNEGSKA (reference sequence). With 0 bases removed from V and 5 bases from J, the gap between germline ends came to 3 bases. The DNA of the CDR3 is TGCAGTGCTAGAGATAGAGATACGCAGTATTTT. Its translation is CSARDRDTQYF.

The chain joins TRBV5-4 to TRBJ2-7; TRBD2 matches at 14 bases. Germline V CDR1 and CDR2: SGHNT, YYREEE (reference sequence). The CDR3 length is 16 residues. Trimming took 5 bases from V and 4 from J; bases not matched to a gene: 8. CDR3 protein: CASRGGLAGEQYEQYF. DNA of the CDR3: TGTGCCAGCAGGGGGGGACTAGCGGGGGAACAATACGAGCAGTACTTC.

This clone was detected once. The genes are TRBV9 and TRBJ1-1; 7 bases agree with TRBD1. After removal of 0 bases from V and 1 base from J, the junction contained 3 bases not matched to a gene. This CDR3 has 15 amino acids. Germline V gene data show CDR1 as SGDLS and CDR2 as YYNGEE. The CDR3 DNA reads TGTGCCAGCAGCGTAGACAGGGGTTCGAACACTGAAGCTTTCTTT. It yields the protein CASSVDRGSNTEAFF.

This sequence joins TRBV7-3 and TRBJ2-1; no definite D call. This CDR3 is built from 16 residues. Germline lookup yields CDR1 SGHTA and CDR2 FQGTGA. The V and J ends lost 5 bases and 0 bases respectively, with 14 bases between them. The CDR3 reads CASSPAKTSSYNEQFF. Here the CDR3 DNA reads TGTGCCAGCAGCCCGGCCAAGACGAGCTCCTACAATGAGCAGTTCTTC.

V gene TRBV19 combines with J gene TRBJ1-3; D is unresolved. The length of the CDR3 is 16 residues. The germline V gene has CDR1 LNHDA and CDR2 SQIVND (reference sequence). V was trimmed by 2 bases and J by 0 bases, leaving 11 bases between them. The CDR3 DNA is TGTGCCAGTAGTATATCGTCCAGGAGCTCTGGAAACACCATATATTTT. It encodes CASSISSRSSGNTIYF.

CDR3 in amino acids: CASSPNYGQGNQPQHF. CDR3 coding DNA: TGTGCCAGCAGTCCCAATTACGGACAGGGGAACCAGCCCCAGCATTTT. The rearrangement uses TRBV7-3 and TRBJ1-5; 9 nucleotides match TRBD1. Germline CDR1 is SGHTA and CDR2 is FQGTGA. V shed 6 bases and J 7 bases; nucleotides not matched to a gene: 13. This CDR3 has 16 residues.

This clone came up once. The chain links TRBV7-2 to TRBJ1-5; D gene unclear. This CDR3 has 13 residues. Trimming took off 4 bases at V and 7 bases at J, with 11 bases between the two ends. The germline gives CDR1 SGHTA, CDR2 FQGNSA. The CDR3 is CASSSNTKQPQHF. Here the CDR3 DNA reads TGTGCCAGCAGCTCCAATACCAAGCAGCCCCAGCATTTT.

The CDR3 DNA reads TGTGCCAGCAGCCCCGGGGTCGCTCTTAGGTACAATGAGCAGTTCTTC. It translates to CASSPGVALRYNEQFF. The chain carries TRBV11-3 and TRBJ2-1, with a weak D call TRBD2 (5 bases). The CDR3 is 16 residues long. Trimming left V 5 bases short and J 4 bases short, with 18 bases between. CDR1 is SGHNT and CDR2 is YENEEA in the germline V gene. Supplemented by reference TRBV11-3 and TRBJ2-1, the full variable domain reads EAGVVQSPRYKIIEKKQPVAFWCNPISGHNTLYWYLQNLGQGPELLIRYENEEAVDDSQLPKDRFSAERLKGVDSTLKIQPAELGDSAVYLCASSPGVALRYNEQFFGPGTRLTVL.